The source of this T cell receptor (beta chain) is a study of patients and donors after allogeneic stem cell transplantation. The CDR3 has 16 residues. In germline, CDR1 is SNHLY, CDR2 FYNNEI. The V and J ends lost 6 bases and 6 bases, in that order; junction bases with no gene match: 8. TCRdb reprocessed the RT-PCR reads with MiXCR, giving one entry per CDR3 protein. The repertoire holds just over 2,500 distinct CDR3 sequences, with around 8.4% as singletons. This clonotype occurred a few times. V is TRBV2 and J is TRBJ2-1; 13 nucleotides match TRBD2. The sequence was collected from a human donor who was either an allogeneic HSCT recipient or a stem cell or donor lymphocyte infusion donor (not recorded which). It is not recorded whose cells these are; they may come from a transplant donor. The sample was blood, either unsorted or a sorted T cell fraction (not recorded which). The CDR3 DNA sequence: TGTGCCAGCAGCATAGAGGGACTAGCGGGATCCAATGAGCAGTTCTTC. As protein: CASSIEGLAGSNEQFF.